The present T cell receptor (beta chain) was sequenced within a study of T cell responses to AZD1222 COVID-19 vaccine. Germline assignment: CDR1 LNHDA and CDR2 SQIVND (reference sequence). This CDR3 comprises 18 residues. The V gene end was trimmed by 5 bases and the J gene end by 2 bases; junction bases not matched to a gene: 10. On this clone itself: Antigen: not known.

Produced via immunoSEQ multiplex PCR; TCRdb's table is partial and in-frame only. The sample consists of some 150,000 clones, around 94% of them appearing once. Notes on the study in general: Two AZD1222 administrations were followed by greater Spike-specific TCR breadth and depth. Scientists sampled the repertoires only once the peak T cell response had passed. Clonal diversity was possibly underestimated, and the donors were mostly white British, with more females. Baseline seropositivity characterized only a handful of AZD1222 recipients.

This chain connects TRBV19 to TRBJ2-7, with 15 bases matching TRBD2. The sequenced sample was peripheral blood, obtained on day 0 of AZD1222 vaccination. The clonotype originates from an adult in good health. The CDR3 sequence: CASSLAGTSGRFAYEQYF. The CDR3 region has the DNA TGTGCCAGTAGTCTCGCCGGGACTAGCGGGAGGTTCGCCTACGAGCAGTACTTC.